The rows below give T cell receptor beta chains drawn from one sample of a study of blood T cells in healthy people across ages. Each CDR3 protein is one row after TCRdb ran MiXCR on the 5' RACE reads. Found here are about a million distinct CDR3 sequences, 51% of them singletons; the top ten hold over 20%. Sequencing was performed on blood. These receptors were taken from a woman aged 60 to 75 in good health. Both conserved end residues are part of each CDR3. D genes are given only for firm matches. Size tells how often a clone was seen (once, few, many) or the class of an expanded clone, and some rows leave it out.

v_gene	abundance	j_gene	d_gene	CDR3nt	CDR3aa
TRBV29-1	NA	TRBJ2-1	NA	TGCAGCGCCTATACAGCCTACAGCTCACAACATAAACACAACGAGCAGTTCTTC	CSAYTAYSSQHKHNEQFF
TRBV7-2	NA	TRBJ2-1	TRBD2	TGTGCCAGCAGCGTCACTAGCGATAGCTCCTACAATGAGCAGTTCTTC	CASSVTSDSSYNEQFF
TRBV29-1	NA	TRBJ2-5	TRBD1	TGCAGCGTACGGGACAGCAACCAAGAGACCCAGTACTTC	CSVRDSNQETQYF
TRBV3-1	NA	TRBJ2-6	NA	TGTGCCAGCAGCCAACAGGCGACCTCTGGGGCCAACGTCCTGACTTTC	CASSQQATSGANVLTF
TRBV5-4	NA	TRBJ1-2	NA	TGTGCCAGCAGCATACCAACTAACTATGGCTACACCTTC	CASSIPTNYGYTF
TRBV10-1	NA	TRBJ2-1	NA	TGCGCCAGCACCTCAGGACTATCAAAGCAGTTCTTC	CASTSGLSKQFF
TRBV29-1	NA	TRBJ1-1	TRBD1	TGCAGCGTCCGGGACAGGGGCGTCACTGAAGCTTTCTTT	CSVRDRGVTEAFF
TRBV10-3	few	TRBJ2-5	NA	TGTGCCAACGGGACGGCCCGGCAGACCCAGTACTTC	CANGTARQTQYF
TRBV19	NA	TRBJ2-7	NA	TGTGCCAGTAGTATAAAAGGGTCCTACGAGCAGTACTTC	CASSIKGSYEQYF
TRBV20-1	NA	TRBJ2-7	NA	TGCAGTGCTAGAGGCCTCGGGGACACTATTAACAACGAGCAGTACTTC	CSARGLGDTINNEQYF
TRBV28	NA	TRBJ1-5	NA	TGTGCCAGCAGTTTTTCCCAGGCCCCATATAGCAATCAGCCCCAGCATTTT	CASSFSQAPYSNQPQHF
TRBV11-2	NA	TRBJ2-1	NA	TGTGCCAGCAGCTCCCCGCGGACGAACTACAATGAGCAGTTCTTC	CASSSPRTNYNEQFF
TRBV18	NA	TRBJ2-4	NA	TGTGCCAGCTCAACTATGATAGCCAAAAACATTCAGTACTTC	CASSTMIAKNIQYF
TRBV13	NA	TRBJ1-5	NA	TGTGCCAGCAGCTTAAGACAGGCGCAAGATAGCAATCAGCCCCAGCATTTT	CASSLRQAQDSNQPQHF
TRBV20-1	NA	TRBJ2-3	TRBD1	TGCAGTGCTTACCCGACAGGGATCTCCACAGATACGCAGTATTTT	CSAYPTGISTDTQYF
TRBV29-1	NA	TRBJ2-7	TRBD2	TGCAGCGTTTATCAGCGGGAGAGGCACGAGCAGTACTTC	CSVYQRERHEQYF
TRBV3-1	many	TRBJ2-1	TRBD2	TGTGCCAGCAGCCCGACTAGCGCCGCGTACAATGAGCAGTTCTTC	CASSPTSAAYNEQFF
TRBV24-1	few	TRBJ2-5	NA	TGTGCCACCAGTGATTTAGGCGGAGAGACCCAGTACTTC	CATSDLGGETQYF
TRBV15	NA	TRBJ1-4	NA	TGTGCCACCAGCACTGACGGTGTTATAGAAAAACTGTTTTTT	CATSTDGVIEKLFF
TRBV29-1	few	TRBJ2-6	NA	TGCAGCGTTGGTTGGGTTTCTGGGGCCAACGTCCTGACTTTC	CSVGWVSGANVLTF